Presented here are 28 T cell receptor beta chains from one specimen sequenced in a study of CXCR3-negative and CXCR3-positive naive CD8 T cells. cDNA libraries for TRB were generated by 5' RACE incorporating UMI labels. TCRdb processed the 5' RACE reads again and assigns one entry to each CDR3 protein, with no DNA. The sample's table shows about 92,000 distinct CDR3 sequences. The sequenced sample was naive CXCR3- CD8+ T cells from blood. The subset is: CD45RO-CCR7+CD27+CD95- naive CD8+ T cells lacking CXCR3 (TNR3-). The source is a human donor in good health. Some clones in this sample may be carry-over from other donors' samples.

This chain joins TRBV5-1 and TRBJ2-1. The CDR3 contains 13 residues. CDR1 is SGHRS and CDR2 is YFSETQ in the germline V gene. This chain's CDR3 is CASTIINGDEQFF. Drawing the rest from reference TRBV5-1 and TRBJ2-1, the complete variable domain is KAGVTQTPRYLIKTRGQQVTLSCSPISGHRSVSWYQQTPGQGLQFLFEYFSETQRNKGNFPGRFSGRQFSNSRSEMNVSTLELGDSALYLCASTIINGDEQFFGPGTRLTVL.

The CDR3 spells CASSRGQGSVEGPGYEQYF. The chain carries TRBV2 and TRBJ2-7; lacking DNA, the TRBD1 call made by TCRdb goes unchecked. Germline V lookup: CDR1 SNHLY, CDR2 FYNNEI. The CDR3 length is 19 residues. Combining the CDR3 with reference TRBV2 and TRBJ2-7 gives the whole variable domain EPEVTQTPSHQVTQMGQEVILRCVPISNHLYFYWYRQILGQKVEFLVSFYNNEISEKSEIFDDQFSVERPDGSNFTLKIRSTKLEDSAMYFCASSRGQGSVEGPGYEQYFGPGTRLTVT.

V is TRBV19 and J is TRBJ2-1. This CDR3 spans 14 amino acids. Germline values: CDR1 LNHDA, CDR2 SQIVND (reference sequence). CDR3 residues: CASNQYREYNEQFF.

The CDR3 region is CSVGLAGEYEQYF. The V and J genes are TRBV29-1 and TRBJ2-7; TCRdb's D call, TRBD2, is unchecked because there is no DNA. The CDR3 totals 13 residues. Germline CDR1 and CDR2: SQVTM and ANQGSEA.

This rearrangement joins TRBV27 to TRBJ2-2. This CDR3 is 12 amino acids long. Germline values: CDR1 MNHEY, CDR2 SMNVEV (reference sequence). The CDR3 loop reads CASQTDTGELFF.

J is TRBJ2-7 and V is TRBV6-5; TCRdb's D call, TRBD2, is unchecked because there is no DNA. Germline V CDR1 and CDR2: MNHEY, SVGAGI. This CDR3 has 15 amino acids. The CDR3 reads CASTRTSGGVREQYF.

The V call is TRBV10-3, the J call TRBJ2-7; TCRdb designates TRBD1, a call that cannot be tested without DNA. This CDR3 contains 14 residues. Looked up from germline, CDR1 is ENHRY and CDR2 is SYGVKD. The CDR3 sequence is CAIREDRVLSEQYF.

This chain connects TRBV7-2 to TRBJ2-1; with no DNA, the TCRdb D assignment of TRBD2 cannot be verified. The CDR3 has 17 residues. The germline V gene has CDR1 SGHTA and CDR2 FQGNSA. CDR3 loop: CASINTIAGYTYNEQFF.

The chain links TRBV7-2 to TRBJ2-7. The CDR3 totals 13 residues. Germline CDR1 SGHTA, CDR2 FQGNSA. CDR3 sequence reads: CASSPDGFQEQYF. The entire variable domain, with the rest obtained from reference TRBV7-2 and TRBJ2-7, is as follows: GAGVSQSPSNKVTEKGKDVELRCDPISGHTALYWYRQSLGQGLEFLIYFQGNSAPDKSGLPSDRFSAERTGGSVSTLTIQRTQQEDSAVYLCASSPDGFQEQYFGPGTRLTVT.

The chain couples TRBV29-1 to TRBJ1-4; the TCRdb call, TRBD1, lacks DNA for checking. Germline V gene data show CDR1 as SQVTM and CDR2 as ANQGSEA. The length of the CDR3 is 14 residues. CDR3 protein: CSVEGDRENEKLFF.

The rearrangement uses TRBV5-1 and TRBJ2-7; TCRdb's D call of TRBD2 is untestable without DNA. The germline V gene encodes CDR1 SGHRS and CDR2 YFSETQ. The length of the CDR3 is 16 residues. Here the CDR3 reads CASSSDPAGGSYEQYF.

This chain connects TRBV4-3 to TRBJ2-7; TCRdb picks TRBD1, but there is no DNA to check that call. Germline lookup yields CDR1 LGHNA and CDR2 YSLEER. The CDR3 totals 17 residues. The CDR3 loop reads CASSQDRVGQPKYEQYF.

The chain recombines TRBV6-2 or TRBV6-3 with TRBJ1-1. The CDR3 loop spans 14 amino acids. Germline CDR1 is MNHEY and CDR2 is SVGEGT. The CDR3 reads CASSYLGAGTEAFF.

This chain joins TRBV4-1 and TRBJ2-7; TCRdb indicates TRBD2, and absent DNA this call remains unverified. The CDR3 is made up of 17 amino acids. CDR1 and CDR2 (germline): MGHRA, YSYEKL. CDR3 region: CASSPSRSGDWSYEQYF.

The rearrangement joins TRBV29-1 to TRBJ1-1. The CDR3 runs 13 residues. Germline values: CDR1 SQVTM, CDR2 ANQGSEA. This CDR3 reads CSVVAAMNTEAFF.

J is TRBJ2-1 and V is TRBV20-1. Looked up from germline, CDR1 is DFQATT and CDR2 is SNEGSKA (reference sequence). This CDR3 contains 15 residues. CDR3 residues: CSARGRESSYNEQFF.

The genes are TRBV20-1 and TRBJ2-5; the D gene TCRdb calls, TRBD1, cannot be checked with no DNA. The germline gives CDR1 DFQATT, CDR2 SNEGSKA (reference sequence). This CDR3 is built from 13 residues. The CDR3 here is CSARGTNQETQYF.

The CDR3 reads CASSHSGWFLDNEQFF. This chain links TRBV11-2 with TRBJ2-1. Germline V gene data show CDR1 as SGHAT and CDR2 as FQNNGV. This CDR3 has 16 amino acids.

The chain recombines TRBV7-6 with TRBJ2-1. Germline V CDR1 and CDR2: SGHVS, FNYEAQ. The CDR3 runs to 15 residues. CDR3 sequence: CASSLQVVGSYEQFF.

V gene TRBV30 combines with J gene TRBJ1-1. This CDR3 comprises 13 residues. The germline V gene has CDR1 GTSNPN and CDR2 SVGIG (reference sequence). The CDR3 loop reads CAWSVGDNTEAFF.

The CDR3 spells CASSSPRSLGDEQFF. The gene calls are TRBV28 and TRBJ2-1; TCRdb selects TRBD2, and the lack of DNA leaves this call unchecked. Per the germline V gene, CDR1 is MDHEN and CDR2 is SYDVKM. This CDR3 region has 15 residues.

The chain links TRBV6-6 to TRBJ2-7. Per the germline V gene, CDR1 is MNHNY and CDR2 is SVGAGI (reference sequence). The CDR3 is 14 amino acids. This CDR3 is CASSWSEALYEQYF.

The V and J genes are TRBV20-1 and TRBJ1-1; TCRdb picks TRBD1, but there is no DNA to check that call. The CDR3 is made up of 12 amino acids. Per germline, CDR1 DFQATT and CDR2 SNEGSKA (reference sequence). This CDR3 reads CSAPEGATEAFF.

V gene TRBV29-1 combines with J gene TRBJ1-3; the TRBD1 assignment by TCRdb is unverifiable without DNA. CDR3 size: 20 residues. Per germline, CDR1 SQVTM and CDR2 ANQGSEA. CDR3 loop: CSVEDWRLGSDRDPGNTIYF.

The chain carries TRBV28 and TRBJ2-1; without DNA, the TCRdb call of TRBD1 cannot be checked. Germline V CDR1 and CDR2: MDHEN, SYDVKM. The CDR3 contains 15 residues. Here the CDR3 reads CASSGTTGIWGEQFF.

This chain links TRBV19 with TRBJ2-7; the TCRdb call, TRBD1, lacks DNA for checking. Germline-derived CDR1 and CDR2 are LNHDA and SQIVND (reference sequence). The CDR3 consists of 13 residues. The CDR3 protein is CASGQGPSYEQYF.

CDR3 region: CASSSRFTSSYNEQFF. The genes are TRBV27 and TRBJ2-1. The CDR3 has 16 residues. The germline V gene has CDR1 MNHEY and CDR2 SMNVEV (reference sequence).

The chain combines TRBV18 with TRBJ1-1; the D gene TCRdb calls, TRBD1, cannot be checked with no DNA. This CDR3 is 16 amino acids long. Germline assignment: CDR1 KGHSH and CDR2 LQKENI. The CDR3 here is CASSSLPGAMNTEAFF.